Detailed here is one T cell receptor (beta chain). Per the original data handling: Cell counts per sample came from amplifying reference gene primers. Sequencing was performed with immunoSEQ multiplex PCR; in TCRdb, only in-frame clones are kept and a portion is missing. That table supplies the V and J calls and clone size; D and trimming were determined from the DNA. Of some 200,000 clones listed, over 80% are singletons. The record originates from a study of blood T cell repertoires in COVID-19. Overall study context: Spain, Italy and the United States supplied samples that represented acute and convalescent COVID-19. T cells, B-cell-depleted T cells, or PBMCs supplied cDNA or gDNA.

Trimming left V 5 bases short and J 8 bases short, with 12 bases between. The CDR3 is made up of 12 amino acids. Germline V gene lookup returns CDR1 MNHEY and CDR2 SVGAGI. Seattle cases were enrolled at active infection and followed longitudinally. The clonotype originates from a woman in her 30s with COVID-19, enrolled during active disease. The genes are TRBV6-5 and TRBJ1-2; a possible D gene is TRBD1 (6 bases). Sequenced: peripheral blood. The CDR3 nucleotides are TGTGCCAGCAGTACCCCAGGGGCAGGCTACACCTTC. Translated, it gives CASSTPGAGYTF.